This record concerns one T cell receptor beta chain sequence. Primers included in the PCR were 60 Vbeta and 13 Jbeta primers. The method was immunoSEQ multiplex PCR; TCRdb's version includes in-frame clones alone and lacks a portion of them. The sample lists roughly 190,000 clones, roughly 79% occurring once. Unmatched junction bases numbered 5, after V lost 6 bases and J lost 0 bases. The CDR3 contains 15 residues. CDR1 MNHEY and CDR2 SVGAGI come from the germline V gene. The source of the sample is a study of cytomegalovirus exposure and HLA in healthy donors. The chain employs TRBV6-5 and TRBJ2-1, with TRBD2 identical over 7 bases. This receptor was obtained from a woman aged 25 to 45 in good health and CMV-seropositive. Source material: PBMCs. The CDR3 sequence: CASSVAGSSYNEQFF. The CDR3 nucleotides read TGTGCCAGCAGCGTAGCGGGCAGCTCCTACAATGAGCAGTTCTTC.